This section outlines one T cell receptor (beta chain) sequence together with its context. What it binds is not known. V dropped 5 bases and J dropped 5; count of bases not matched to a gene: 13. The germline V gene encodes CDR1 SGHVS and CDR2 FNYEAQ. The CDR3 has 16 residues. Naivety among CD8 cells was defined by CD45RO negativity and positive CCR7 selection, thereby excluding terminally differentiated effector memory CD45RA+ cells. Execution of the assay was at deep level. Here immunoSEQ multiplex PCR was the method, and the copy in TCRdb shows in-frame clones only, minus some. The table has millions of clones, less than 95% seen once. This sample was included in a study of shared clonotypes between healthy human individuals. Whole-study findings and limits: Relative to memory subsets, naive subsets generally showed larger estimated richness. Researchers sampled blood only, noting tissue repertoires likely differ.

This clonotype originated in a man between 18 and 35 years old in good health. Sample: naive CD8+ T cells sorted from blood. This rearrangement joins TRBV7-6 to TRBJ2-7, with 9 bases lining up with TRBD1. DNA of the CDR3: TGTGCCAGCAGCGCAGGACCGGGACAGGGTTACAACGAGCAGTACTTC. Translating it yields CASSAGPGQGYNEQYF.